These 3 T cell receptor beta chains came from one sample sequenced in a study of response to subunit inactivated influenza vaccine (dated by TCRdb to 2017 to 2018). The protocol used for the library was RT-PCR. Sequenced on an Illumina HiSeq 2500. TCRdb handled the public reads itself, with Q25 trimming in fastp and clone calling in MiXCR, and kept productive beta chains. Rows matching on CDR3 protein sequence are summarized as one entry with the most common DNA and genes. Here the sample has 600,000 to 700,000 distinct CDR3 sequences; 14% occur a single time. The top ten clonotypes cover approximately 7.6% of the sample. Material: PBMCs from blood, obtained 14 to 15 days before vaccination. The receptors were sampled from a man aged 50 or older who received an inactivated influenza vaccine. Donor details come from another sample of the same person, matched by shared clones.

Note on this clonotype: A much larger clone is a single base away; this may be a read error. The CDR3 is CATGLADYNEQFF. For the CDR3, the DNA is TGTGCCACCGGACTAGCGGACTACAATGAGCAGTTCTTC. This chain links TRBV2 with TRBJ2-1, with 10 bases fitting TRBD2. Germline V gene sequence: CDR1 SNHLY, CDR2 FYNNEI. The CDR3 sequence is 13 residues long. V gave up 10 bases and J gave up 3 bases; unmatched junction bases: 3.

This clonotype was found a few times. The V and J genes are TRBV20-1 and TRBJ1-5; 7 bases are shared with TRBD1. The CDR3 has 15 amino acids. The germline CDR1 and CDR2 sequences are DFQATT and SNEGSKA (reference sequence). Losses at the gene ends were 3 bases for V and 3 bases for J; bases not matched to a gene: 8. CDR3 protein: CSAREQGSTNQPQHF. CDR3 sequence (DNA): TGCAGTGCTAGGGAACAGGGGAGCACCAATCAGCCCCAGCATTTT.

This clonotype was seen many times. V gene TRBV24-1 combines with J gene TRBJ2-3; TRBD2 matches at 11 bases. The V gene end was trimmed by 4 bases and the J gene end by 2 bases; junction bases not matched to a gene: 13. Germline loops: CDR1 KGHDR, CDR2 SFDVKD. CDR3 length: 19 residues. The CDR3 loop is CATSDPSLTSGTNTDTQYF. The CDR3 bases are TGTGCCACCAGTGACCCGAGCCTGACTAGCGGGACAAACACAGATACGCAGTATTTT.